This T cell receptor (beta chain) was identified in a study of cytomegalovirus exposure and HLA in healthy donors. The overall study: Researchers found that 81% of over 350 genotyped donors fell within the Caucasian-associated ancestry cluster. Broader study findings: One variant, a missense change in DCLRE1C, was linked in a later analysis to TCR beta V- and J-gene trimming. The authors listed 150 to 200 TCR beta chains as cytomegalovirus-associated. In a later analysis, specific HLA alleles were associated with over 15,000 TCR beta sequences at a 0.05 false discovery rate.

A multiplex PCR was run with 60 Vbeta primers and 13 Jbeta primers. Data came from immunoSEQ multiplex PCR; TCRdb stores just in-frame clones and leaves some out. The sample has fewer than 90,000 clones, roughly 78% seen once. Only one count was recorded for this clone. Its antigen is unidentified. The CDR3 length is 11 residues. Germline assignment: CDR1 GTSNPN and CDR2 SVGIG (reference sequence). V was shortened by 4 bases and J by 4 bases, with 8 bases between the two germline ends. V and J are TRBV30 and TRBJ2-7; tentatively, D is TRBD2 (5 bases). This clonotype was obtained from a male donor in good health and CMV-seropositive. The sequencing input was PBMCs. CDR3 protein: CAWIGEYEQYF. The CDR3 coding sequence is TGTGCCTGGATTGGGGAGTACGAGCAGTACTTC.